This T cell receptor beta chain comes out of a study of blood T cell repertoires in COVID-19. Overall study: The samples span acute and convalescent COVID-19 from the United States, Italy and Spain. From T cells, B-cell-depleted T cells, or PBMCs came the material, which was cDNA or gDNA.

In the study's own analysis: Nucleated cell counts were estimated from reference gene primer amplification. The data were produced by immunoSEQ multiplex PCR, yet TCRdb's version contains in-frame clones alone and is incomplete. That table furnishes V, J and clone size, whereas the DNA furnished D and trimming. The table shows 8,500 or so clones, with roughly 80% occurring only once. With 1 base removed from V and 1 base from J, the gap between germline ends came to 9 bases. Germline-derived CDR1 and CDR2 are KGHDR and SFDVKD. CDR3 size: 16 residues. Sample: peripheral blood. This receptor was obtained from an older man with active COVID-19. The J gene is TRBJ2-2, the V gene TRBV24-1; maybe TRBD2 (6 bases). This chain's CDR3 is CATSDFGTLNTGELFF. In DNA, the CDR3 is TGTGCCACCAGTGATTTTGGGACTTTGAACACCGGGGAGCTGTTTTTT.